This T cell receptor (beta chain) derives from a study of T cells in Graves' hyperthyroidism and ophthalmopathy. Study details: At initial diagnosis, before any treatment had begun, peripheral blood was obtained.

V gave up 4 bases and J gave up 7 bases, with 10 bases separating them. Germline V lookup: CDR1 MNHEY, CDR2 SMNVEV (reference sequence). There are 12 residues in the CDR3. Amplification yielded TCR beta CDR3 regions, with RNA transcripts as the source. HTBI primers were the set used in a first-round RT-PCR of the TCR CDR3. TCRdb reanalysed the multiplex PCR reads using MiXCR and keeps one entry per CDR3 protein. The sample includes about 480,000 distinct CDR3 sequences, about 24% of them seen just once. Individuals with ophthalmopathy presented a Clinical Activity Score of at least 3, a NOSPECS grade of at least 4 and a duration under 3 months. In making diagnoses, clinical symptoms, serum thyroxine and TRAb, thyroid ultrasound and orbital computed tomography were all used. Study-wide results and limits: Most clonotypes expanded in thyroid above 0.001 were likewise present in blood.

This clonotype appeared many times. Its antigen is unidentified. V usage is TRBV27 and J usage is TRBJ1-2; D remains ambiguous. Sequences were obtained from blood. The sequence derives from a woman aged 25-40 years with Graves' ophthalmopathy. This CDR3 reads CASSSIGGGYTF. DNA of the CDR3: TGTGCCAGCAGTTCCATCGGTGGTGGCTACACCTTC.